The clone carrying this TCR beta chain occurred many times. The record originates from a study of T cells in Graves' hyperthyroidism and ophthalmopathy. The source material, RNA transcripts, was used to amplify TCR beta CDR3 regions. Initially, a first-round RT-PCR of the TCR CDR3 employed the HTBI primer set. TCRdb re-derived calls from the multiplex PCR reads in MiXCR, one entry per CDR3 protein. The repertoire holds under 450,000 distinct CDR3 sequences, approximately 14% seen once, with 7.5% to 8% in the top ten. The hyperthyroidism was newly diagnosed and had lasted under 2 months; the patients were aged 18 to 65. Diagnosing involved the use of clinical symptoms, serum thyroxine and TRAb, thyroid ultrasound and orbital computed tomography. Germline V gene lookup returns CDR1 MNHNS and CDR2 SASEGT. This CDR3 is 15 amino acids long. V lost 7 bases and J 0 bases, leaving 15 bases between the germline ends.

This chain connects TRBV6-1 to TRBJ1-2; D unresolved. Input material: blood. The source is a woman under 30 with Graves' hyperthyroidism. In nucleotides, the CDR3 is TGTGCCAGCACGGCATTTCGTGACTCTAACTATGGCTACACCTTC. Its protein product is CASTAFRDSNYGYTF.